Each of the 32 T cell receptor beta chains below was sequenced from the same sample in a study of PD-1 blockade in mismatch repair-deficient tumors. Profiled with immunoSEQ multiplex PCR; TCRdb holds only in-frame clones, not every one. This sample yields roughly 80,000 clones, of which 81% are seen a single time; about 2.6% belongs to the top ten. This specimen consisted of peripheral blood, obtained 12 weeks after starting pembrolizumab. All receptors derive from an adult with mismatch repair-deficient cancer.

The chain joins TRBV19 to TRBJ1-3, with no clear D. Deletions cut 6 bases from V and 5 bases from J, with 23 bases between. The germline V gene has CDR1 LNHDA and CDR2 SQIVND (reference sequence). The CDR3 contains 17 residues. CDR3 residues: CASRPSAGRTPRNTIYF. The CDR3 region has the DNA TGTGCCAGTAGGCCTAGCGCGGGTCGGACTCCGAGAAACACCATATATTTT.

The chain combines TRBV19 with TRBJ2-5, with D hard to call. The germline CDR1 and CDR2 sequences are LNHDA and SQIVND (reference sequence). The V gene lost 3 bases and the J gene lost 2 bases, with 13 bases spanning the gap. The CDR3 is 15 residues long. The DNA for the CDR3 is TGTGCCAGTAGTATGGTTGCCGGACCTCAAGAGACCCAGTACTTC. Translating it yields CASSMVAGPQETQYF.

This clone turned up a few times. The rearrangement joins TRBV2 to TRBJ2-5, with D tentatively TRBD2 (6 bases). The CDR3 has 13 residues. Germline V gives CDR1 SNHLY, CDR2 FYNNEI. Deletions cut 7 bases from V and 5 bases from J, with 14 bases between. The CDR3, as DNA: TGTGCCAGCATGGGTCTGGAGGGGGAGACCCAGTACTTC. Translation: CASMGLEGETQYF.

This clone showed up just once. The CDR3 is CASSSSGAWESYTF. The CDR3 region has the DNA TGTGCCAGCAGCTCTTCTGGAGCGTGGGAAAGCTACACCTTC. This chain uses TRBV7-9 with TRBJ1-2; D ambiguous. The germline V gene has CDR1 SEHNR and CDR2 FQNEAQ (reference sequence). V was clipped by 4 bases and J by 9 bases, with 18 bases between them. The CDR3 consists of 14 residues.

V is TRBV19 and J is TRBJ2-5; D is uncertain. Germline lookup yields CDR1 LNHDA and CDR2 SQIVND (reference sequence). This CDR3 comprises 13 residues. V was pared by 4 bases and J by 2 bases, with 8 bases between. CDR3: CASSTDGQETQYF. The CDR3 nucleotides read TGTGCCAGTAGTACCGACGGTCAAGAGACCCAGTACTTC.

The CDR3 region is CASSLRGTGEANYGYTF. CDR3 nucleotides: TGCGCCAGCAGCTTGCGAGGGACAGGGGAAGCTAACTATGGCTACACCTTC. This chain connects TRBV5-1 to TRBJ1-2; TRBD1 matches at 10 bases. The CDR3 is 17 amino acids. Looked up from germline, CDR1 is SGHRS and CDR2 is YFSETQ. V lost 1 base to trimming and J lost 0 bases; unmatched junction nucleotides: 6.

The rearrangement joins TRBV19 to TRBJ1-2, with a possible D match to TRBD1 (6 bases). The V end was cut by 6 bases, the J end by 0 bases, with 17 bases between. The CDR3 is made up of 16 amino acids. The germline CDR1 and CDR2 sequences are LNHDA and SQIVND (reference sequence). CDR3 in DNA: TGTGCCAGTAGAAGCGGGGGCACCTTGTCTAACTATGGCTACACCTTC. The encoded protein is CASRSGGTLSNYGYTF.

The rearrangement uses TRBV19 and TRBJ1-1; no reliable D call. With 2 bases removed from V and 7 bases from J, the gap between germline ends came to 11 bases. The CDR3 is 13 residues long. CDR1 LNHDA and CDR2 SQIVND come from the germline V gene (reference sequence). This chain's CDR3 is CASSIHEGFEAFF. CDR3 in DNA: TGTGCCAGTAGTATACACGAGGGATTTGAAGCTTTCTTT.

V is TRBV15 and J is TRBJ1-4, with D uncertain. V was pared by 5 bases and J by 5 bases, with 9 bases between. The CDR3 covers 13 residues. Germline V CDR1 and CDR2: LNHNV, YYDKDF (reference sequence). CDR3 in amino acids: CATSGSLNEKLFF. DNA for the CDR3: TGTGCCACCAGCGGATCATTAAATGAAAAACTGTTTTTT.

CDR3 region: CASRSRGQGLQYF. The CDR3 coding sequence is TGTGCCAGCAGGTCGCGGGGACAGGGATTGCAGTACTTC. The chain couples TRBV7-2 to TRBJ2-7; 9 bases match TRBD1. Trimming took 6 bases from V and 9 from J; bases not matched to a gene: 9. Germline V CDR1 and CDR2: SGHTA, FQGNSA. The CDR3 contains 13 residues.

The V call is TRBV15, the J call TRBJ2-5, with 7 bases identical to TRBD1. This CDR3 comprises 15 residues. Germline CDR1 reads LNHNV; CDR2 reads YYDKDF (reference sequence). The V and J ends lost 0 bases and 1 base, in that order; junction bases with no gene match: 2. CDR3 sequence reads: CATSRETGIQETQYF. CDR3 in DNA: TGTGCCACCAGCAGAGAGACAGGGATCCAAGAGACCCAGTACTTC.

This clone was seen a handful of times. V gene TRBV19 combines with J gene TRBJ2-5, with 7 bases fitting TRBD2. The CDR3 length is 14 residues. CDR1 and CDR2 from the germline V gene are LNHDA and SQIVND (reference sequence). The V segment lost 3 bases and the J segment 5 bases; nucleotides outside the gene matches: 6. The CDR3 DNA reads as TGTGCCAGTAGTATCCCGGGAGGACTGGAGACCCAGTACTTC. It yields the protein CASSIPGGLETQYF.

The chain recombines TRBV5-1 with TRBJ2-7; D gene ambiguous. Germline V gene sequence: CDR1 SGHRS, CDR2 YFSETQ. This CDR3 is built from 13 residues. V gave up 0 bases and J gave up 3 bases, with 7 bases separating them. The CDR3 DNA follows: TGCGCCAGCAGCTTGGGGGTCAACTACGAGCAGTACTTC. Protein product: CASSLGVNYEQYF.

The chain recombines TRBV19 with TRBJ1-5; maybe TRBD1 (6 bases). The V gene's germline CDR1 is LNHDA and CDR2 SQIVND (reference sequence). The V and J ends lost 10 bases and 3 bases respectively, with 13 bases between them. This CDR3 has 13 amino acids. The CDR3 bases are TGTGCCACCGTGGACAGAGCCAATCAGCCCCAGCATTTT. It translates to CATVDRANQPQHF.

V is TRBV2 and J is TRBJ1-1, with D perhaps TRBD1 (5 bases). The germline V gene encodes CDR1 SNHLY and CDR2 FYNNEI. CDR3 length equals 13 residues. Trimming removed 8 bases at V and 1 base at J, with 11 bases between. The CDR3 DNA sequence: TGTGCCAGCGGCTGGGGGGGGAACACTGAAGCTTTCTTT. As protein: CASGWGGNTEAFF.

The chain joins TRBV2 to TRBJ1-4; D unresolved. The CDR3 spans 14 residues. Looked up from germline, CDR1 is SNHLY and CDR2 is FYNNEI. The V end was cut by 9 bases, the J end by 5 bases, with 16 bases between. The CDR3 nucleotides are TGTGCCAGTCAAGGAGGGCTCGCGAATGAAAAACTGTTTTTT. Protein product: CASQGGLANEKLFF. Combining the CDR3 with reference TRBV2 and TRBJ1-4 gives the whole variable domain EPEVTQTPSHQVTQMGQEVILRCVPISNHLYFYWYRQILGQKVEFLVSFYNNEISEKSEIFDDQFSVERPDGSNFTLKIRSTKLEDSAMYFCASQGGLANEKLFFGSGTQLSVL.

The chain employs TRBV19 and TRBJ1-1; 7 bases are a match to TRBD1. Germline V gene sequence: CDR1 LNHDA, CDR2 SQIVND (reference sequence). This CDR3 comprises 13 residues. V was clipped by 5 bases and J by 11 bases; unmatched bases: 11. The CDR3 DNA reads TGTGCCAGTAGTCTACGACAGGGTGGTGACGCTTTCTTT. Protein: CASSLRQGGDAFF.

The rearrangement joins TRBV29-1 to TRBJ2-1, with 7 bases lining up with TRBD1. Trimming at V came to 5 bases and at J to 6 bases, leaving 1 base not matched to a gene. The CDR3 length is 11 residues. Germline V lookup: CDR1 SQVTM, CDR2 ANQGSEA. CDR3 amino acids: CSVHRGNEQFF. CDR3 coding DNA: TGCAGCGTTCACAGGGGCAATGAGCAGTTCTTC.

The CDR3 nucleotides read TGTGCCAGCAGCGTAGACGGTAGCGGGAGCCAGAATGAGCAGTTCTTC. Its protein is CASSVDGSGSQNEQFF. The chain couples TRBV9 to TRBJ2-1, with 9 nucleotides matching TRBD2. This CDR3 contains 16 residues. The germline V gene has CDR1 SGDLS and CDR2 YYNGEE. V was pared by 0 bases and J by 7 bases, with 8 bases of the junction left unmatched.

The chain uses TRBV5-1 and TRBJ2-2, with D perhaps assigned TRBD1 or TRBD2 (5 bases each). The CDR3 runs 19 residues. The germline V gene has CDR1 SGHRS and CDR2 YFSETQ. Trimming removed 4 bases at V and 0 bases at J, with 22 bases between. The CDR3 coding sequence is TGCGCCAGCAGCCAATCAAGAGTTGGGGACCCAGCGAACACCGGGGAGCTGTTTTTT. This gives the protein CASSQSRVGDPANTGELFF.

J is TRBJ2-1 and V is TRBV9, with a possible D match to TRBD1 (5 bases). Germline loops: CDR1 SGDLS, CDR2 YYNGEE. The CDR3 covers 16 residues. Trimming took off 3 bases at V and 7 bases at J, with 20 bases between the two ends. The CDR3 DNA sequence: TGTGCCAGCAGCGCCTTAGGAGACAGTCCTACAAATGAGCAGTTCTTC. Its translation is CASSALGDSPTNEQFF.

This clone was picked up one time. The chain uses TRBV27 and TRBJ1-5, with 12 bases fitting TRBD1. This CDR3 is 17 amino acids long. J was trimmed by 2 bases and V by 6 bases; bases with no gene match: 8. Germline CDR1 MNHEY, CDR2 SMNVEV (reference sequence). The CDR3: CASSGTGGARGNQPQHF. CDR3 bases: TGTGCCAGCAGCGGGACAGGGGGCGCGAGGGGCAATCAGCCCCAGCATTTT.

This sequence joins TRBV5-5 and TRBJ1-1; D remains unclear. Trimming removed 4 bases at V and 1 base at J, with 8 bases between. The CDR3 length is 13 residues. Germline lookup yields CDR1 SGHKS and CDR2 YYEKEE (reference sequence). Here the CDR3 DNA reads TGTGCCAGCAGCCCAAGACAGAACACTGAAGCTTTCTTT. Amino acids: CASSPRQNTEAFF.

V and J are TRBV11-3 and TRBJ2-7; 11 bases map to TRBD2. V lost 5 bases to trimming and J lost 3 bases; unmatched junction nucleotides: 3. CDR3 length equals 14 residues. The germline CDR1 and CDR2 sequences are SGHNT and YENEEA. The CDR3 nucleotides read TGTGCCAGCAGCCTAACTAGCGGGAGCTACGAGCAGTACTTC. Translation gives CASSLTSGSYEQYF.

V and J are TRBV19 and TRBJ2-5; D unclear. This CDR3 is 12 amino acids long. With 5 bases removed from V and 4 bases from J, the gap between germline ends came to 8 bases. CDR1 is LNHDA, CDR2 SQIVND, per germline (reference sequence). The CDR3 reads CASSFPGETQYF. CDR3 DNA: TGTGCCAGTAGTTTCCCCGGAGAGACCCAGTACTTC.

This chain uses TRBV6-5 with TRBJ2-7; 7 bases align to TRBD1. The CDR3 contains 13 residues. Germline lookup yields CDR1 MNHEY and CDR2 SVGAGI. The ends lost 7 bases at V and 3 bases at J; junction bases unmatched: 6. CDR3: CASTKGANYEQYF. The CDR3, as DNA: TGTGCCAGCACCAAGGGGGCCAACTACGAGCAGTACTTC.

The CDR3 DNA reads TGTGCCAGCAGTATGACAGGGGTCGAGCAGTACTTC. Translation: CASSMTGVEQYF. This sequence joins TRBV11-2 and TRBJ2-7, with 8 bases that match TRBD1. The CDR3 covers 12 residues. Per the germline V gene, CDR1 is SGHAT and CDR2 is FQNNGV. J lost 6 bases, V lost 6 bases, and 4 bases had no gene match. Based on the CDR3 plus reference TRBV11-2 and TRBJ2-7, the full variable domain is EAGVAQSPRYKIIEKRQSVAFWCNPISGHATLYWYQQILGQGPKLLIQFQNNGVVDDSQLPKDRFSAERLKGVDSTLKIQPAKLEDSAVYLCASSMTGVEQYFGPGTRLTVT.

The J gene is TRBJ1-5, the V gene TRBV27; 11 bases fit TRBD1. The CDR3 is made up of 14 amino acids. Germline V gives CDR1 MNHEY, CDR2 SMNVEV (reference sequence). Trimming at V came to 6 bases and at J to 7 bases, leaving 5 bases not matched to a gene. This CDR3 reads CASSEGQGEQPQHF. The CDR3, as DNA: TGTGCCAGCAGCGAGGGACAGGGGGAACAGCCCCAGCATTTT.

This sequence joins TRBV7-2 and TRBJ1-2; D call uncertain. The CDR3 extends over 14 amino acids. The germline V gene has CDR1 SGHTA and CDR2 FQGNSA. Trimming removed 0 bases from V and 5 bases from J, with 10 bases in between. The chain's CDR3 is CASSLAPTGYGYTF. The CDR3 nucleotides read TGTGCCAGCAGCTTAGCGCCTACCGGTTATGGCTACACCTTC.

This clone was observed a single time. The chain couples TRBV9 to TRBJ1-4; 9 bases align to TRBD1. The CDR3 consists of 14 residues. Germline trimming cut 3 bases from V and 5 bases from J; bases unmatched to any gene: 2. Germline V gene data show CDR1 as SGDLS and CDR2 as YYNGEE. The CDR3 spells CASSGGTGNEKLFF. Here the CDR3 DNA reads TGTGCCAGCAGCGGGGGGACAGGGAATGAAAAACTGTTTTTT.

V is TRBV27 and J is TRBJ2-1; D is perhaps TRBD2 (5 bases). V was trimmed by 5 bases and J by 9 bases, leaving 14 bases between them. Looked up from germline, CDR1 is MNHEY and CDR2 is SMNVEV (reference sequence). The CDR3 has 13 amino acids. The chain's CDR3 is CASSRLMAGEQFF. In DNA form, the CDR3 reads TGTGCCAGCAGTCGCTTGATGGCGGGTGAGCAGTTCTTC.

The CDR3 here is CASSLGSPRVGANVLTF. The CDR3 DNA sequence: TGTGCCAGCAGCTTAGGCTCTCCCAGGGTCGGGGCCAACGTCCTGACTTTC. The V call is TRBV7-2, the J call TRBJ2-6; possible D gene TRBD1, 5 bases. From germline, CDR1 is SGHTA and CDR2 FQGNSA. Trimming took 1 base from V and 4 from J, leaving 14 bases between them. The CDR3 totals 17 residues.